These 24 T cell receptor beta chains came from one sample sequenced in a study of cytomegalovirus exposure and HLA in healthy donors. Vbeta (60) and Jbeta (13) primers were used in the PCR. The protocol was immunoSEQ multiplex PCR, while the TCRdb copy is restricted to in-frame clones and leaves out a portion. The data show over 130,000 clones, with around 84% seen just once and 2% to 2.5% held by the top ten. Sample: PBMCs. All receptors derive from a man aged 50 to 59 in good health and CMV-seronegative.

The V and J genes are TRBV7-2 and TRBJ1-2, with no clear D. This CDR3 region has 16 residues. V was cut by 2 bases and J by 0 bases, with 13 bases left in between. The V gene's germline CDR1 is SGHTA and CDR2 FQGNSA. As DNA, the CDR3 is TGTGCCAGCAGCTTAAGCTCCGGGGTCACTAACTATGGCTACACCTTC. Its protein is CASSLSSGVTNYGYTF.

This sequence joins TRBV2 and TRBJ2-5, with 14 bases identical to TRBD2. Looked up from germline, CDR1 is SNHLY and CDR2 is FYNNEI. Trimming at V came to 7 bases and at J to 0 bases, leaving 10 bases not matched to a gene. There are 18 residues in the CDR3. CDR3 nucleotide sequence: TGTGCCAGCACCGGTCCCGGGACTAGCGGGAGTGACCAAGAGACCCAGTACTTC. It yields the protein CASTGPGTSGSDQETQYF.

In its sample, this clone was seen once. The sample holds other DNA sequences that translate to the same CDR3. The rearrangement links TRBV29-1 to TRBJ2-7, with TRBD2 matching 13 bases. CDR3 length equals 13 residues. Per germline, CDR1 SQVTM and CDR2 ANQGSEA. The V segment lost 4 bases and the J segment 6 bases; nucleotides outside the gene matches: 3. CDR3 in amino acids: CSVVGLAGSEQYF. In nucleotides, the CDR3 is TGCAGCGTTGTGGGACTAGCGGGAAGCGAGCAGTACTTC.

V and J are TRBV7-9 and TRBJ2-1, with 7 bases lining up with TRBD2. Germline lookup yields CDR1 SEHNR and CDR2 FQNEAQ (reference sequence). This CDR3 has 12 amino acids. The V and J ends lost 2 bases and 15 bases, in that order; junction bases with no gene match: 7. The CDR3 sequence is CASSLMAGVGFF. The CDR3 DNA reads TGTGCCAGCAGCTTAATGGCGGGGGTAGGGTTCTTC.

The chain uses TRBV12-5 and TRBJ1-1; 8 nucleotides line up with TRBD1. Trimming at V came to 3 bases and at J to 4 bases, leaving 7 bases not matched to a gene. The CDR3 has 15 amino acids. Germline lookup yields CDR1 LGHNT and CDR2 FRNRAP. CDR3 residues: CASGLAGGRSTEAFF. The CDR3 DNA sequence: TGTGCTAGTGGTTTAGCAGGGGGCCGGAGCACTGAAGCTTTCTTT.

J is TRBJ1-1 and V is TRBV4-1; TRBD1 agrees at 8 bases. CDR3 length: 14 residues. Losses at the gene ends were 3 bases for V and 4 bases for J; bases not matched to a gene: 4. Germline CDR1 reads MGHRA; CDR2 reads YSYEKL. CDR3 nucleotide sequence: TGCGCCAGCAGCCACCTGACAGGGGCCACTGAAGCTTTCTTT. Translation gives CASSHLTGATEAFF.

Only a few counts were recorded for this clone. CDR3 sequence reads: CASSFDRTEAFF. The CDR3 DNA reads as TGCGCCAGCAGCTTCGACAGGACTGAAGCTTTCTTT. The chain joins TRBV5-1 to TRBJ1-1, with a possible D match to TRBD1 (6 bases). CDR3 length: 12 residues. Germline V lookup: CDR1 SGHRS, CDR2 YFSETQ. V shed 2 bases and J shed 5 bases, with 7 bases lying between them.

The chain couples TRBV28 to TRBJ2-3, with a tentative D call TRBD1 (6 bases). V dropped 5 bases and J dropped 0 bases, with 9 bases sitting between them. The CDR3 has 14 amino acids. Germline V gives CDR1 MDHEN, CDR2 SYDVKM. CDR3: CASSDRWSTDTQYF. For the CDR3, the DNA is TGTGCCAGCAGTGACAGGTGGAGCACAGATACGCAGTATTTT.

The chain carries TRBV29-1 and TRBJ2-7, with D unresolved. V was pared by 0 bases and J by 2 bases, with 8 bases between. The germline CDR1 and CDR2 sequences are SQVTM and ANQGSEA. This CDR3 is built from 13 residues. The CDR3 sequence: CSVEDGVPYEQYF. The CDR3 DNA follows: TGCAGCGTTGAAGATGGAGTACCCTACGAGCAGTACTTC.

This clone occurred a few times. This chain uses TRBV7-6 with TRBJ2-1; 7 bases map to TRBD2. The V segment lost 1 base and the J segment 8 bases; nucleotides outside the gene matches: 8. CDR1 and CDR2 (germline): SGHVS, FNYEAQ. The CDR3 runs to 15 residues. CDR3 in DNA: TGTGCCAGCAGCTTAGGTGCTAGCGGCGGGGATGAGCAGTTCTTC. It codes for CASSLGASGGDEQFF.

J is TRBJ2-3 and V is TRBV30, with 9 bases aligning to TRBD2. J was trimmed by 4 bases and V by 4 bases; bases with no gene match: 6. Germline assignment: CDR1 GTSNPN and CDR2 SVGIG (reference sequence). CDR3 length: 14 amino acids. CDR3 residues: CAWNPGLAADTQYF. The CDR3 coding sequence is TGTGCCTGGAATCCGGGACTAGCAGCAGATACGCAGTATTTT.

The rearrangement links TRBV19 to TRBJ2-5, with D unclear. Trimming left V 4 bases short and J 2 bases short, with 11 bases between. CDR1 and CDR2 (germline): LNHDA, SQIVND (reference sequence). CDR3 size: 14 residues. Here the CDR3 reads CASSKSSLQETQYF. CDR3 nucleotide sequence: TGTGCCAGTAGTAAATCGAGCTTACAAGAGACCCAGTACTTC.

The rearrangement links TRBV6-6 to TRBJ2-3, with 7 nucleotides matching TRBD1. Germline CDR1 is MNHNY and CDR2 is SVGAGI (reference sequence). Unmatched junction bases numbered 7, after V lost 5 bases and J lost 2 bases. The CDR3 runs to 15 residues. The CDR3, as DNA: TGTGCCAGCAGTCACGGACAGGTGCACACAGATACGCAGTATTTT. Amino acid sequence: CASSHGQVHTDTQYF.

This clone was detected only a few times. This chain joins TRBV7-9 and TRBJ2-7, with a tentative D call TRBD2 (6 bases). The CDR3 length is 12 residues. Trimming took 5 bases from V and 12 from J, leaving 17 bases between them. Germline V CDR1 and CDR2: SEHNR, FQNEAQ (reference sequence). The CDR3 reads CASSPNSWEAYF. CDR3 DNA: TGTGCCAGCAGCCCCAATTCCTGGGAGGCGTACTTC.

The CDR3 DNA follows: TGCGCCAGCAGCCAACAGGACAGCATTTATAGCAATCAGCCCCAGCATTTT. Its protein product is CASSQQDSIYSNQPQHF. The chain recombines TRBV4-1 with TRBJ1-5; maybe TRBD1 (6 bases). This CDR3 contains 17 residues. V lost 2 bases and J 0 bases, leaving 14 bases between the germline ends. Per the germline V gene, CDR1 is MGHRA and CDR2 is YSYEKL.

The chain links TRBV30 to TRBJ1-2; TRBD1 matches 9 bases. Trimming took 4 bases from V and 7 from J; bases not matched to a gene: 7. Germline CDR1 reads GTSNPN; CDR2 reads SVGIG (reference sequence). The CDR3 consists of 13 residues. This CDR3 reads CAWIPGQGFGYTF. DNA of the CDR3: TGTGCCTGGATCCCGGGACAGGGTTTTGGCTACACCTTC.

This chain joins TRBV29-1 and TRBJ2-5, with 11 bases identical to TRBD1. The CDR3 has 12 amino acids. V was clipped by 7 bases and J by 4 bases; unmatched bases: 2. Germline V gene data show CDR1 as SQVTM and CDR2 as ANQGSEA. The CDR3: CSGGTGGETQYF. For the CDR3, the DNA is TGCAGCGGCGGGACAGGGGGAGAGACCCAGTACTTC.

This clone was seen a handful of times. J is TRBJ1-5 and V is TRBV19, with TRBD1 matching over 9 bases. The CDR3 is 16 amino acids. The ends lost 6 bases at V and 3 bases at J; junction bases unmatched: 9. Germline assignment: CDR1 LNHDA and CDR2 SQIVND (reference sequence). The CDR3 reads CASRAPGTGTNQPQHF. The CDR3 nucleotides are TGTGCCAGTAGAGCCCCCGGGACAGGGACCAATCAGCCCCAGCATTTT.

CDR3 in amino acids: CASSLGLARVDYGYTF. DNA for the CDR3: TGTGCCAGCTCACTCGGACTTGCGCGGGTGGACTATGGCTACACCTTC. The chain uses TRBV18 and TRBJ1-2; D ambiguous. The CDR3 is 16 residues long. The germline V and J ends were trimmed by 4 bases and 3 bases, with 18 bases remaining between them. Germline CDR1 reads KGHSH; CDR2 reads LQKENI.

This chain connects TRBV7-6 to TRBJ1-6; TRBD1 aligns across 8 bases. V dropped 1 base and J dropped 8; count of bases not matched to a gene: 4. The CDR3 is made up of 15 amino acids. Germline lookup yields CDR1 SGHVS and CDR2 FNYEAQ. The CDR3 region has the DNA TGTGCCAGCAGCTTAGATCCAGGGGGCGATTCACCCCTCCACTTT. It encodes CASSLDPGGDSPLHF.

The chain recombines TRBV7-3 with TRBJ2-3, with 8 bases aligning to TRBD2. Germline values: CDR1 SGHTA, CDR2 FQGTGA. Unmatched junction bases numbered 11, after V lost 5 bases and J lost 4 bases. The CDR3 runs 16 residues. CDR3 DNA: TGTGCCAGCAGCGCCTCGGGACTAGTCTTCTCAGATACGCAGTATTTT. Its protein is CASSASGLVFSDTQYF.

V and J are TRBV5-1 and TRBJ1-2; the match to TRBD1 covers 9 bases. The CDR3 sequence is 17 residues long. Germline lookup yields CDR1 SGHRS and CDR2 YFSETQ. The V and J ends lost 4 bases and 2 bases, in that order; junction bases with no gene match: 12. The CDR3 sequence: CASSPRTGDPSNYGYTF. The CDR3 coding sequence is TGCGCCAGCAGCCCCCGGACAGGGGACCCCTCCAACTATGGCTACACCTTC.

The rearrangement uses TRBV11-2 and TRBJ2-5; tentatively, D is TRBD1 (6 bases). In germline, CDR1 is SGHAT, CDR2 FQNNGV. This CDR3 region has 15 residues. The ends were cut back, 0 bases at V and 4 bases at J, with 12 bases in the middle. The CDR3 DNA reads TGTGCCAGCAGCTTAGAACAGGGAAGGGGAGAGACCCAGTACTTC. Translation gives CASSLEQGRGETQYF.

The rearrangement links TRBV7-9 to TRBJ2-2; a possible D gene is TRBD2 (6 bases). This CDR3 has 16 residues. V lost 1 base to trimming and J lost 5 bases, with 14 bases between them. Germline CDR1 SEHNR, CDR2 FQNEAQ (reference sequence). The CDR3 reads CASSLGRQEGTGELFF. Here the CDR3 DNA reads TGTGCCAGCAGCTTAGGTCGCCAGGAGGGGACCGGGGAGCTGTTTTTT.